Each of the 8 T cell receptor beta chains below was sequenced from the same sample in a study of blood T cell repertoires in COVID-19. Some clones are missing from TCRdb's copy, which holds only in-frame ones; the method was immunoSEQ multiplex PCR. The sample contains about 270,000 clones, approximately 87% of which appear only once. The sequencing sample was made of peripheral blood. These receptors were taken from a woman aged 25 to 39 with COVID-19, enrolled during active disease.

V is TRBV27 and J is TRBJ2-7; TRBD1 might be the D (5 bases). The ends were cut back, 6 bases at V and 0 bases at J, with 18 bases in the middle. Germline CDR1 MNHEY, CDR2 SMNVEV (reference sequence). The CDR3 has 16 amino acids. Here the CDR3 reads CASRLLVGATSYEQYF. The CDR3 coding sequence is TGTGCCAGCAGACTCCTGGTAGGGGCCACCTCCTACGAGCAGTACTTC.

V usage is TRBV21-1 and J usage is TRBJ2-1; the table gives TRBD2 as D, unverified against the DNA. TRBV21-1 is listed as a pseudogene. CDR3 length equals 16 residues. The CDR3 is CASSPWGLAGRNEQFF. In DNA, the CDR3 is TGTGCCAGCAGCCCCTGGGGACTAGCGGGGAGAAATGAGCAGTTCTTC.

Only a few counts were recorded for this clone. The genes are TRBV7-2 and TRBJ1-5; D gene unclear. The CDR3 covers 12 residues. V was pared by 0 bases and J by 8 bases, with 5 bases between. Per germline, CDR1 SGHTA and CDR2 FQGNSA. CDR3 loop: CASSLAREPQHF. CDR3 nucleotide sequence: TGTGCCAGCAGCTTAGCGCGTGAGCCCCAGCATTTT.

This clone was recorded only once. The chain couples TRBV27 to TRBJ2-1, with D hard to call. The CDR3 runs to 14 residues. V lost 7 bases to trimming and J lost 5 bases, with 15 bases between them. Germline lookup yields CDR1 MNHEY and CDR2 SMNVEV (reference sequence). CDR3 DNA sequence: TGTGCCAGCATCCTATCCCTAGGCCACAATGAGCAGTTCTTC. Its translation is CASILSLGHNEQFF.

V and J are TRBV14 and TRBJ1-2, with no clear D. Germline lookup yields CDR1 SGHDN and CDR2 FVKESK. Deletions cut 4 bases from V and 5 bases from J, with 14 bases between. CDR3 size: 14 residues. This CDR3 is CASSRKFGDYGYTF. CDR3 DNA: TGTGCCAGCAGCCGCAAGTTCGGAGATTATGGCTACACCTTC.

The chain carries TRBV6-5 and TRBJ2-7, with D possibly TRBD2 on 5 matching bases. This CDR3 is 12 amino acids long. Germline V lookup: CDR1 MNHEY, CDR2 SVGAGI. V shed 6 bases and J shed 3 bases, with 9 bases lying between them. In nucleotides, the CDR3 is TGTGCCAGCAGGACGGGGAGCTACGAGCAGTACTTC. This gives the protein CASRTGSYEQYF.

The chain has TRBV7-9 and TRBJ2-7, with 8 bases lining up with TRBD2. This CDR3 has 17 residues. Germline trimming cut 2 bases from V and 6 bases from J; bases unmatched to any gene: 15. Germline loops: CDR1 SEHNR, CDR2 FQNEAQ (reference sequence). The CDR3 DNA reads TGTGCCAGCAGCTTAAAGGGTAGCGGGGTCTTTCGTCTCGAGCAGTACTTC. Encoded protein: CASSLKGSGVFRLEQYF.

V is TRBV11-2 and J is TRBJ1-3; possibly TRBD1 for D (6 bases). Trimming left V 5 bases short and J 0 bases short, with 8 bases between. Germline CDR1 SGHAT, CDR2 FQNNGV. CDR3 length: 14 amino acids. In DNA, the CDR3 is TGTGCCAGCAGCCGGGACATCTCTGGAAACACCATATATTTT. Translated: CASSRDISGNTIYF.